The rows below give T cell receptor beta chains drawn from one sample of a study of CD8 T cells in ankylosing spondylitis. Using its own MiXCR run on the 5' RACE reads, TCRdb lists one record per CDR3 protein. The table includes about 360,000 distinct CDR3 sequences, around 20% detected once. The specimen sequenced was blood, either unsorted or a sorted T cell fraction (not recorded which). Receptors originate from a male donor with ankylosing spondylitis or in good health (not recorded which). Both conserved end residues are part of each CDR3. The D gene is left open where the match is weak. Expanded clones get a size class; other rows say once, few or many, or leave the size out.

d_gene,v_gene,j_gene,abundance,CDR3nt,CDR3aa
.,TRBV21-1,TRBJ2-2,.,TGTGCCAGCAGCAAAGATTGGGAGAGGGCTACGAACACCGGGGAGCTGTTTTTT,CASSKDWERATNTGELFF
.,TRBV6-4,TRBJ2-7,.,TGTGCCAGCGCCTCAGCCTGGGGGAGCATAGGATACGAGCAGTACTTC,CASASAWGSIGYEQYF
TRBD2,TRBV15,TRBJ2-2,.,TGTGCCACCCAGACTAGCGGGGGGCCGTTCACCGGGGAGCTGTTTTTT,CATQTSGGPFTGELFF
TRBD2,TRBV2,TRBJ2-5,once,TGTGCCAGCAGTTTAGGGACTAGCGGGGGCCTGTACCAAGAGACCCAGTACTTC,CASSLGTSGGLYQETQYF
TRBD2,TRBV20-1,TRBJ2-7,few,TGCAGTGCTAGTGGAGGGCTAGCGGGGGGGAGCTCCTACGAGCAGTACTTC,CSASGGLAGGSSYEQYF
.,TRBV12-5,TRBJ2-3,.,TGTGCTAGTGGTTTAGGGTTTGGGAGGATGGATACGCAGTATTTT,CASGLGFGRMDTQYF
TRBD1,TRBV3-1,TRBJ2-1,.,TGTGCCAGCAGCCCGCACAGGGGGAGCGACAATGAGCAGTTCTTC,CASSPHRGSDNEQFF
TRBD2,TRBV27,TRBJ2-1,few,TGTGCCAGCAGTTTCGAAAGACTAGCGGGGGGCCCGTGGGGTGAGCAGTTCTTC,CASSFERLAGGPWGEQFF
TRBD2,TRBV3-1,TRBJ2-2,.,TGTGCCAGCAGCCCTCGACTAGCGGGGGGCCCGAACACCGGGGAGCTGTTTTTT,CASSPRLAGGPNTGELFF
.,TRBV6-5,TRBJ1-1,.,TGTGCCAGCAGTTACTCGGGCCTTGGGGGCACTGAAGCTTTCTTT,CASSYSGLGGTEAFF
TRBD1,TRBV2,TRBJ1-1,few,TGTGCCTCAAGTGCGGCAGGGGGGGGCACTGAAGCTTTCTTT,CASSAAGGGTEAFF
.,TRBV20-1,TRBJ2-7,.,TGCAGTGCTAGAGATTATACAGGGTCCTACGAGCAGTACTTC,CSARDYTGSYEQYF
.,TRBV24-1,TRBJ1-2,.,TGTGCCACCAGTGATTTAACAGCTTATGGCTACACCTTC,CATSDLTAYGYTF
.,TRBV7-9,TRBJ1-1,.,TGTGCCAGCAGCTTTGGGGGGGGGACGAACACTGAAGCTTTCTTT,CASSFGGGTNTEAFF
.,TRBV7-8,TRBJ2-5,few,TGTGCCAGCAGCCTAGCTGCAGAGACCCAGTACTTC,CASSLAAETQYF
TRBD1,TRBV27,TRBJ2-7,few,TGTGCCAGCAGTACAGGGGGAGCCCACGAGCAGTACTTC,CASSTGGAHEQYF
.,TRBV27,TRBJ2-7,.,TGTGCCAGCAGTTTATCAGATCCTTTCTACGAGCAGTACTTC,CASSLSDPFYEQYF
TRBD1,TRBV20-1,TRBJ2-7,.,TGCAGCCTACCCGGGACAGAAGACGAGCAGTACTTC,CSLPGTEDEQYF
.,TRBV29-1,TRBJ2-1,few,TGCAGCGCCGCACCCCCACCTGAGCAGTTCTTC,CSAAPPPEQFF
.,TRBV12-3/TRBV12-4,TRBJ1-1,few,TGTGCCAGCAGCTCGGTAGAGAACACTGAAGCTTTCTTT,CASSSVENTEAFF
TRBD2,TRBV28,TRBJ2-7,.,TGTGCCAGCAGTTTATTGGTAGCGGGGCAAAACGAGCAGTACTTC,CASSLLVAGQNEQYF
TRBD2,TRBV10-3,TRBJ2-3,.,TGTGCCATCAGTGACCCAGTAGCGGGTACTAGCACAGATACGCAGTATTTT,CAISDPVAGTSTDTQYF